The 25 T cell receptor beta chains given below trace back to one sample, sequenced in a study of T cell repertoires in cytomegalovirus infection. These receptors' antigens are unknown. One entry per CDR3 protein results from TCRdb running MiXCR on the reads. The table has about 160,000 distinct CDR3 sequences, less than 25% seen once. The input for sequencing was CD8+ T cells from cultured PBMCs, taken from culture after CMV antigen stimulation. All receptors come from a human donor in good health (CMV status not recorded). Some clones in this sample may be carry-over from other donors' samples.

This clonotype was observed a handful of times. The genes are TRBV19 and TRBJ1-1; D unresolved. CDR3 length equals 15 residues. Germline V gene sequence: CDR1 LNHDA, CDR2 SQIVND (reference sequence). V dropped 3 bases and J dropped 2 bases, with 13 bases sitting between them. The CDR3 nucleotides are TGTGCCAGTAGTATGTTAAGGGAACTTAACACTGAAGCTTTCTTT. Translated: CASSMLRELNTEAFF.

The rearrangement joins TRBV12-3 or TRBV12-4 to TRBJ2-7, with 7 positions matching TRBD2. The CDR3 loop spans 13 amino acids. With 11 bases clipped from V and 0 bases from J, the junction kept 7 bases outside the gene matches. The CDR3 DNA sequence: TGTGCCGTTCAGCGGGGAAGCTCCTACGAGCAGTACTTC. Translated: CAVQRGSSYEQYF.

The genes are TRBV29-1 and TRBJ2-1, with no clear D. V lost 1 base and J lost 7, with 5 bases in between. This CDR3 comprises 11 residues. The V gene's germline CDR1 is SQVTM and CDR2 ANQGSEA. CDR3 in DNA: TGCAGCGTTGAAGGCAGAAATGAGCAGTTCTTC. Translating it yields CSVEGRNEQFF.

This chain joins TRBV7-6 and TRBJ1-2; no clear D gene. From germline, CDR1 is SGHVS and CDR2 FNYEAQ. V dropped 1 base and J dropped 2 bases, with 17 bases sitting between them. This CDR3 spans 17 amino acids. CDR3 DNA sequence: TGTGCCAGCAGCTTAGAAGTGACTCCCGCCAGGAACTATGGCTACACCTTC. Translated, it gives CASSLEVTPARNYGYTF.

The V gene is TRBV9, the J gene TRBJ2-7; possibly TRBD2 for D (6 bases). The V end was cut by 3 bases, the J end by 4 bases, with 11 bases between. This CDR3 is built from 13 residues. From germline, CDR1 is SGDLS and CDR2 YYNGEE. The CDR3 reads CASSGGNRYEQYF. The CDR3 DNA is TGTGCCAGCAGCGGCGGGAACCGGTACGAGCAGTACTTC.

This clonotype has more than one count but fewer than ten. The chain is built from TRBV19 and TRBJ2-1; tentative D call: TRBD1 (8 bases). The CDR3 is 17 amino acids. Trimming shortened V by 2 bases and J by 5 bases, and 19 bases separated the two germline ends. Germline-derived CDR1 and CDR2 are LNHDA and SQIVND (reference sequence). This CDR3 is CASSILYRGGINNEQFF. CDR3 sequence (DNA): TGTGCCAGTAGTATACTCTACAGGGGGGGAATTAACAATGAGCAGTTCTTC.

This clonotype was seen a handful of times. The CDR3 DNA reads TGTGCCAGCATACTCGGACTAGCGGGGACAGATACGCAGTATTTT. It codes for CASILGLAGTDTQYF. The J gene is TRBJ2-3, the V gene TRBV2; 12 bases map to TRBD2. Germline trimming cut 7 bases from V and 3 bases from J; bases unmatched to any gene: 5. The CDR3 sequence is 15 residues long. The germline CDR1 and CDR2 sequences are SNHLY and FYNNEI.

In its sample, this clonotype was seen a few times. This chain connects TRBV12-3 or TRBV12-4 to TRBJ1-1; D perhaps matches TRBD1 (5 bases). V lost 5 bases to trimming and J lost 4 bases, with 11 bases between them. The CDR3 sequence is 13 residues long. The CDR3 sequence is CASSDSGTTEAFF. CDR3 DNA sequence: TGTGCCAGCAGTGATTCAGGGACCACTGAAGCTTTCTTT.

This clonotype came up many times. This sequence joins TRBV7-8 and TRBJ1-1, with a possible D match to TRBD1 (5 bases). Germline V gene sequence: CDR1 SGHVS, CDR2 FQNEAQ. V was shortened by 0 bases and J by 0 bases, with 11 bases between the two germline ends. The CDR3 consists of 16 residues. The CDR3 loop is CASSLARIGVNTEAFF. The CDR3 DNA sequence: TGTGCCAGCAGCTTAGCGCGGATAGGGGTGAACACTGAAGCTTTCTTT.

The CDR3 here is CASSLAGSGTEAFF. The CDR3 coding sequence is TGTGCCAGCAGCTTAGCCGGGTCAGGCACTGAAGCTTTCTTT. The V gene is TRBV7-9, the J gene TRBJ1-1; D unresolved. The CDR3 extends over 14 amino acids. Per germline, CDR1 SEHNR and CDR2 FQNEAQ (reference sequence). V dropped 0 bases and J dropped 4 bases, with 9 bases sitting between them.

Notes on this clonotype: A much larger clone is a single base away; this may be a read error. This sequence joins TRBV12-3 or TRBV12-4 and TRBJ1-1; D ambiguous. V was pared by 6 bases and J by 0 bases, with 8 bases between. The CDR3 sequence is 13 residues long. The CDR3 loop is CASSSTMNTEAFF. CDR3 DNA: TGTGCCAGCAGCTCGACAATGAACACTGAAGCTTTCTTT.

The chain combines TRBV20-1 with TRBJ2-3; D is perhaps TRBD1 (6 bases). CDR3 length: 12 amino acids. Germline CDR1 DFQATT, CDR2 SNEGSKA (reference sequence). The ends were cut back, 5 bases at V and 5 bases at J, with 11 bases in the middle. For the CDR3, the DNA is TGCAGTGCTGGGGGCCAGGAAGATACGCAGTATTTT. Its protein is CSAGGQEDTQYF.

This clonotype was found once. The V call is TRBV11-1, the J call TRBJ2-2; no clear D. V was shortened by 2 bases and J by 4 bases, with 8 bases between the two germline ends. Germline CDR1 is SGHAT and CDR2 is FQDESV (reference sequence). This CDR3 is 14 amino acids long. In nucleotides, the CDR3 is TGTGCCAGCAGCTTAAAAAGGTTCACCGGGGAGCTGTTTTTT. Protein sequence: CASSLKRFTGELFF.

The CDR3 DNA sequence: TGTGCCAGCAGCTCCGGGCCTGGCACAGATACGCAGTATTTT. This codes for CASSSGPGTDTQYF. The chain is built from TRBV7-4 and TRBJ2-3; D uncertain. The CDR3 is 14 residues long. V was trimmed by 4 bases and J by 1 base, leaving 9 bases between them. Germline V lookup: CDR1 SGHVT, CDR2 SQSDAQ.

J is TRBJ1-3 and V is TRBV7-6, with a tentative D call TRBD1 (6 bases). CDR3 length: 15 residues. Trimming pared 2 bases from V and 8 bases from J, leaving 16 bases between. CDR1 and CDR2 from the germline V gene are SGHVS and FNYEAQ. CDR3 coding DNA: TGTGCCAGCAGCTTAAGGACAGATTCTCTGGACACCATATATTTT. This gives the protein CASSLRTDSLDTIYF.

This clonotype has a single count. The chain joins TRBV7-6 to TRBJ2-1; no clear D. CDR1 is SGHVS, CDR2 FNYEAQ, per germline. The CDR3 is 14 residues long. V lost 8 bases and J lost 6, with 17 bases in between. The CDR3 reads CASPGAGLANEQFF. The CDR3 bases are TGTGCCAGCCCCGGAGCAGGCCTCGCCAATGAGCAGTTCTTC.

This chain joins TRBV2 and TRBJ2-2, with no clear D. The CDR3 length is 14 residues. V dropped 8 bases and J dropped 0 bases, with 10 bases sitting between them. CDR1 SNHLY and CDR2 FYNNEI come from the germline V gene. CDR3 sequence reads: CASVRSANTGELFF. In nucleotides, the CDR3 is TGTGCCAGCGTACGTTCAGCGAACACCGGGGAGCTGTTTTTT.

The chain uses TRBV25-1 and TRBJ2-5, with 7 bases fitting TRBD1. The CDR3 has 13 amino acids. CDR1 and CDR2 from the germline V gene are MGHDK and SYGVNS. After removal of 8 bases from V and 4 bases from J, the junction contained 7 bases not matched to a gene. The DNA of the CDR3 is TGTGCCAGCGGCGGACAGGAAAGAGAGACCCAGTACTTC. As protein: CASGGQERETQYF.

The CDR3 coding sequence is TGCGCCAGCAGCCAAGATCGGTTATTGGTTTATAATTCACCCCTCCACTTT. Translation: CASSQDRLLVYNSPLHF. This chain connects TRBV4-1 to TRBJ1-6; D remains unclear. Trimming removed 0 bases at V and 4 bases at J, with 13 bases between. Germline V gene lookup returns CDR1 MGHRA and CDR2 YSYEKL. This CDR3 contains 17 residues.

This clonotype was seen a few times. The chain has TRBV5-6 and TRBJ1-5; 7 nucleotides line up with TRBD1. V dropped 0 bases and J dropped 3; count of bases not matched to a gene: 6. Germline values: CDR1 SGHDT, CDR2 YYEEEE. The CDR3 has 16 residues. The CDR3 protein is CASSLGQGDSNQPQHF. CDR3 sequence (DNA): TGTGCCAGCAGCTTGGGGCAGGGGGATTCCAATCAGCCCCAGCATTTT.

This clonotype was found a few times. J is TRBJ2-3 and V is TRBV7-9; 8 nucleotides align to TRBD2. Losses at the gene ends were 5 bases for V and 0 bases for J; bases not matched to a gene: 13. CDR1 is SEHNR and CDR2 is FQNEAQ in the germline V gene (reference sequence). This CDR3 spans 18 amino acids. The CDR3 is CASSKERGGPPSTDTQYF. Written as DNA, the CDR3 is TGTGCCAGCAGCAAAGAACGGGGGGGACCTCCGAGCACAGATACGCAGTATTTT. Combining the CDR3 with reference TRBV7-9 and TRBJ2-3 gives the whole variable domain DTGVSQNPRHKITKRGQNVTFRCDPISEHNRLYWYRQTLGQGPEFLTYFQNEAQLEKSRLLSDRFSAERPKGSFSTLEIQRTEQGDSAMYLCASSKERGGPPSTDTQYFGPGTRLTVL.

This sequence joins TRBV12-3 or TRBV12-4 and TRBJ2-3; a weak D match, TRBD2 (5 bases). The CDR3 extends over 16 amino acids. V was trimmed by 2 bases and J by 7 bases, leaving 19 bases between them. The chain's CDR3 is CASSLSNGLLRNTQYF. The CDR3, as DNA: TGTGCCAGCAGTTTAAGTAACGGACTGCTTAGAAATACGCAGTATTTT.

The chain has TRBV28 and TRBJ1-4; TRBD1 matches 8 bases. CDR3 length equals 15 residues. The germline gives CDR1 MDHEN, CDR2 SYDVKM. Trimming at V came to 4 bases and at J to 5 bases, leaving 6 bases not matched to a gene. CDR3: CASSSRQGRNEKLFF. DNA for the CDR3: TGTGCCAGCAGTTCCCGACAGGGGAGGAATGAAAAACTGTTTTTT.

The chain recombines TRBV27 with TRBJ1-1; maybe TRBD1 (6 bases). V gave up 3 bases and J gave up 0 bases, with 26 bases separating them. CDR1 is MNHEY, CDR2 SMNVEV, per germline (reference sequence). There are 20 residues in the CDR3. CDR3 sequence: CASSFIFSGRQGRVNTEAFF. DNA for the CDR3: TGTGCCAGCAGTTTTATCTTTAGTGGTCGGCAGGGGCGAGTGAACACTGAAGCTTTCTTT.

The table lists this clonotype with a few counts. The rearrangement links TRBV6-5 to TRBJ1-1, with unresolved D. With 5 bases removed from V and 2 bases from J, the gap between germline ends came to 9 bases. CDR3 length: 13 residues. CDR1 and CDR2 from the germline V gene are MNHEY and SVGAGI. The CDR3 DNA follows: TGTGCCAGCAGTCCTACGCCTAACACTGAAGCTTTCTTT. Protein: CASSPTPNTEAFF.